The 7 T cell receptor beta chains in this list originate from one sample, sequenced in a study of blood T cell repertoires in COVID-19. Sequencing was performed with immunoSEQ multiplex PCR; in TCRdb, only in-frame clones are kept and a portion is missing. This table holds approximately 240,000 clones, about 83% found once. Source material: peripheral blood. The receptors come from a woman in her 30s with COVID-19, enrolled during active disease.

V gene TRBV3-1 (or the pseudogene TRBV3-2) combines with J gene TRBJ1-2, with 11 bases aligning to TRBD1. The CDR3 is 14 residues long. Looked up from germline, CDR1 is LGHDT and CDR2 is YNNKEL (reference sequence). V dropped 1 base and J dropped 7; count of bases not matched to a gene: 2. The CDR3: CASSQAGQGGGYTF. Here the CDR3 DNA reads TGTGCCAGCAGCCAAGCGGGACAGGGGGGTGGCTACACCTTC.

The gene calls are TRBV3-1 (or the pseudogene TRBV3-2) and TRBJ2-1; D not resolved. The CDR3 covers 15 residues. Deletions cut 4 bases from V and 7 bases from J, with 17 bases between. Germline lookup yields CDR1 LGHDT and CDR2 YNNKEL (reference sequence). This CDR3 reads CASSPAEKFINEQFF. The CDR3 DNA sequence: TGTGCCAGCAGCCCGGCGGAAAAGTTCATAAATGAGCAGTTCTTC.

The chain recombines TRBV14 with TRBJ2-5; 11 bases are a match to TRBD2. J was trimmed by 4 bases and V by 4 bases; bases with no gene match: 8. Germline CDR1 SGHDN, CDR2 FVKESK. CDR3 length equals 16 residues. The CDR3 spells CASSPRLAGRGETQYF. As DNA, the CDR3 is TGTGCCAGCAGCCCAAGACTAGCGGGACGTGGAGAGACCCAGTACTTC.

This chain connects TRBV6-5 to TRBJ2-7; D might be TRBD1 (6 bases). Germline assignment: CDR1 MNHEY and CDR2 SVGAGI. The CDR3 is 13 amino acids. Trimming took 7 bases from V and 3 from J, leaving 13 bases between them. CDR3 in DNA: TGTGCCAGCACCCTAGGACAGAACTACGAGCAGTACTTC. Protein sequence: CASTLGQNYEQYF.

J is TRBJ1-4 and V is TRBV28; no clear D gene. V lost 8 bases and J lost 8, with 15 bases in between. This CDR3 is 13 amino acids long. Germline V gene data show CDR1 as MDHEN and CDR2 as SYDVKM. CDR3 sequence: CASLGSRKEKLFF. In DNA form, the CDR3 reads TGTGCCAGCCTCGGGTCCCGCAAGGAAAAACTGTTTTTT.

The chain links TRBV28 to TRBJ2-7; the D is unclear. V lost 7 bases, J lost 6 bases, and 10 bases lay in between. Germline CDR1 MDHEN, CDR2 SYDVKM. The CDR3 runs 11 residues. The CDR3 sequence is CASMQRGEQYF. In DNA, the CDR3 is TGTGCCAGCATGCAGAGAGGCGAGCAGTACTTC.

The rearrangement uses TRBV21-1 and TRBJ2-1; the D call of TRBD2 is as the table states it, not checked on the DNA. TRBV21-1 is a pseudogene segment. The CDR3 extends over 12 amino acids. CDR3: CARRMGVGSQFF. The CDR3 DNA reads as TGTGCCAGGCGGATGGGTGTGGGTTCGCAGTTCTTC.